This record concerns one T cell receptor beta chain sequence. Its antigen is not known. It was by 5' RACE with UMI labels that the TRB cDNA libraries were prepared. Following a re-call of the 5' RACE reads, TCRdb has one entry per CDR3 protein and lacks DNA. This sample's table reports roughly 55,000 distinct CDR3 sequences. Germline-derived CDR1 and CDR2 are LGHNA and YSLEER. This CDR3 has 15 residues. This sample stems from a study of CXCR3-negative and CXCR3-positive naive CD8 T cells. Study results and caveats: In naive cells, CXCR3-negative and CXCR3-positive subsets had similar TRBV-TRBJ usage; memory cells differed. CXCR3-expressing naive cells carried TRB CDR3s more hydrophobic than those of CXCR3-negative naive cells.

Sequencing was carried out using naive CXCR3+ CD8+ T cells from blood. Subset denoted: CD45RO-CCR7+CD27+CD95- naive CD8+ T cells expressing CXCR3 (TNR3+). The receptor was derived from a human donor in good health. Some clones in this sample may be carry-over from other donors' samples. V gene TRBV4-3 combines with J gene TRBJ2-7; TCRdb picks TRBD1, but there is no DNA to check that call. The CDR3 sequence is CASSQEDHPGYEQYF.